This T cell receptor beta chain was identified in a study of tumour-infiltrating T cells in Burkitt lymphoma. CDR1 SQVTM and CDR2 ANQGSEA come from the germline V gene. The CDR3 spans 12 residues. The ends were cut back, 8 bases at V and 0 bases at J, with 10 bases in the middle. Measured with immunoSEQ multiplex PCR; TCRdb has only the in-frame clones, and not every one. The sample yields some 13,000 clones, less than 90% seen once. The sample comprised tumor tissue. The chain has TRBV29-1 and TRBJ1-1; the D is unclear. This clonotype originated in a human donor with diffuse large B-cell lymphoma. The CDR3 region is CSKQVLNTEAFF. The DNA of the CDR3 is TGCAGCAAACAAGTTTTGAACACTGAAGCTTTCTTT.